This entry describes one TCR beta chain. Its antigen has not been determined. The data stem from a study of monozygotic twins with inflammatory bowel disease (dated by TCRdb to about 2019). Regarding the study in general: The complete study included about 30 monozygotic twin pairs: 19 IBD-discordant Danish pairs and nine German pairs, of which four were IBD-concordant and five were IBD-discordant. Disease-associated traits were sought mainly through comparisons between IBD patients and their genetically identical healthy co-twins within discordant pairs. Each individual had, on average, about 151 000 unique TCRalpha sequences and 181 000 unique TCRbeta sequences available for analysis.

Sequences DFQATT (CDR1) and SNEGSKA (CDR2) are obtained from the germline V gene (reference sequence). The CDR3 spans 14 residues, from the cysteine through the phenylalanine. A DNA sequence was not provided. The investigation overall reported the following: IBD patients shared fewer clonotypes with other individuals than healthy twins did, most markedly in patients showing signs of disease activity. IBD patients had lower TCRbeta repertoire diversity, measured by the inverse Simpson index, than their healthy co-twins. Distinction between different T cell subtypes could not be achieved in the analysis. Concordant and discordant twins showed no difference in repertoire similarity, possibly because of limited statistical power. Background noise and inter-individual variability may have been introduced into the repertoires by the differing immunosuppressive treatments among patients. No single strong signal or clonotype linked to IBD turned up in the results, so the idea that one exists was not supported.

From each donor, a roughly 2.5 ml peripheral blood sample was collected into PAXgene tubes and stored at -80 degrees C. Total RNA was isolated from whole blood with the PAXgene blood miRNA kit on an automated QIAcube, without T cell sorting. Peripheral blood from monozygotic twin pairs, either concordant or discordant for inflammatory bowel disease, underwent deep TCRalpha and TCRbeta repertoire profiling that used unique molecular barcoding. For every twin pair, smoking habits were documented, and each individual was categorised as a current, former or never smoker. Library creation used 5' RACE. For each TCR library, around 4,000 ng of total RNA was used. For each sample, cDNA synthesis was carried out in eight separate reactions using SMARTScribe reverse transcriptase. During cDNA synthesis, unique molecular identifiers containing a 6-nucleotide sample barcode were introduced by template switching. Amplification of TCRalpha and TCRbeta cDNA involved two nested PCRs of approximately 16 and 10 cycles, and each PCR was followed by bead purification. Before amplification, the cDNA was both treated with uracil DNA-glycosylase and purified with the QIAquick PCR purification kit. In the second PCR, Illumina TruSeq-compatible adapters and sample-specific barcodes were added. TapeStation and Qubit were used to check library quality and concentration, and roughly 4.6 ng of each library was pooled. Sequencing of the pooled libraries was done on an Illumina HiSeq2500 single-index Rapid Run using custom sequencing primers and 2 x 100 bp reads. From the authors' description of their analysis: MiGEC version 1.2.6 was used for UMI-based consensus assembly to correct PCR and sequencing errors. MiXCR version 2.1.1 was used for V(D)J alignment, clonotype assembly and CDR3 extraction. To normalise gene usage, clonotype sharing and MAIT/NKT TCR abundance, the top 1000, 10 000 and 20 000 clonotypes in each sample were analysed. Diversity was computed as the inverse Simpson index with the vegan R package after downsampling to 27 000 UMIs. Paired Mann-Whitney U tests on discordant twin pairs were used, with Benjamini-Hochberg multiple-testing correction. Through TCRdb reprocessing, the reads give one entry per CDR3 protein sequence; DNA is omitted. TCRdb, not the authors, supplied the V and J calls. The table for this sample shows a few hundred thousand distinct CDR3 sequences. Roughly 1.5% of the sample is held by the ten biggest clonotypes.

The sequence joins TRBV20-1 to TRBJ2-1; absent DNA, TCRdb's TRBD1 call cannot be checked. The sequencing sample was made of blood. This receptor was identified in a human donor with ulcerative colitis or Crohn's disease, or a healthy co-twin of an affected twin (not recorded which). The CDR3 amino acid sequence is: CSARTDGRSNEQFF.